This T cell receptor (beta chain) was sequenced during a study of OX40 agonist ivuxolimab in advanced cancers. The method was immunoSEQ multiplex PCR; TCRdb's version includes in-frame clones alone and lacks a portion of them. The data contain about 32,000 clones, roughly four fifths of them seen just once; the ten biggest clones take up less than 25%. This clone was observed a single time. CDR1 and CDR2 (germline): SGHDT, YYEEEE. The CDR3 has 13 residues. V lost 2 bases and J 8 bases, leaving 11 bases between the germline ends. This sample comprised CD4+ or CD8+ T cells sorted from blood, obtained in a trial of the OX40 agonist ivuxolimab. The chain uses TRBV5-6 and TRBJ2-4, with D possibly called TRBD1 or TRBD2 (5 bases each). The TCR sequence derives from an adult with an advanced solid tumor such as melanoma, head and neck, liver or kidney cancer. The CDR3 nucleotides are TGTGCCAGCAGCTTCCCTGGGGGAGACATTCAGTACTTC. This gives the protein CASSFPGGDIQYF.